This TCR beta chain was captured in a study of beta chain features in type 1 diabetes. Study overall: All samples combined gave 107,917,701 sorted cells for examination.

Purity (above 98%) was reached by all sorted populations. This clone was counted a few times. Sequenced material consisted of expressed TCRB transcripts (all of the isolated RNA was reverse transcribed). Only in-frame clones appear in the TCRdb table, and some are missing; sequencing was by immunoSEQ multiplex PCR. The sample records 970,000 or so clones, roughly a sixth being singletons. Sequencing used naive CD4+ T cells from blood. The sequence derives from a woman aged 18-30 years in good health.

For the CDR3, the DNA is TGTGCCAGCAGCACAATAAAAAGCGGGCGCGCTAGCGGCTACAATGAGCAGTTCTTC. This translates into CASSTIKSGRASGYNEQFF. The V call is TRBV21-1, the J call TRBJ2-1; TRBD2 is the table's D call, not checked against the DNA. TRBV21-1 is given as a pseudogene. The CDR3 consists of 19 residues.